These T cell receptor beta chains were read from a single sample in a study of shared clonotypes between healthy human individuals. The protocol was immunoSEQ multiplex PCR, while the TCRdb copy is restricted to in-frame clones and leaves out a portion. The table records millions of clones, over 85% of them present only once. Material for sequencing was naive CD4+ T cells sorted from blood. Every receptor here comes from a young man in good health. CDR3s include the opening cysteine and the closing phenylalanine or tryptophan. The D gene is left open where the match is weak. Where a row states a size, it is once, few, many or the class of an expanded clone; other rows omit it.

J: TRBJ2-5
D: .
size: .
V: TRBV7-3
DNA: TGTGCCAGCAGCTTAACCGGAACCTCCGGAGAGACCCAGTACTTC
CDR3: CASSLTGTSGETQYF

J: TRBJ1-2
D: .
size: once
V: TRBV11-2
DNA: TGTGCCACCCTGGGAAACTATGGCTACACCTTC
CDR3: CATLGNYGYTF

J: TRBJ2-7
D: .
size: .
V: TRBV7-9
DNA: TGTGCCAGCAGCCCGCCCGGGAGCTCCTACGAGCAGTACTTC
CDR3: CASSPPGSSYEQYF

J: TRBJ2-2
D: .
size: .
V: TRBV18
DNA: TGTGCCAGCTCGCTCACTGCCTTAGGGCTCACCGGGGAGCTGTTTTTT
CDR3: CASSLTALGLTGELFF

J: TRBJ1-2
D: TRBD1
size: .
V: TRBV30
DNA: TGTGCCTGGACCTATATCGGGACAGGGGGTTACACCTTC
CDR3: CAWTYIGTGGYTF

J: TRBJ2-3
D: TRBD1
size: .
V: TRBV5-1
DNA: TGCGCCAGCAGCTGGAGACAGGGGATCGCAGATACGCAGTATTTT
CDR3: CASSWRQGIADTQYF

J: TRBJ2-1
D: TRBD2
size: .
V: TRBV11-2
DNA: TGTGCCAGCAGCCCCCCCCTGGGCGGGAGCCCCTACAATGAGCAGTTCTTC
CDR3: CASSPPLGGSPYNEQFF

J: TRBJ2-5
D: .
size: .
V: TRBV5-4
DNA: TGTGCCAGCAGCTTGGTAGGATTAAAAGAGACCCAGTACTTC
CDR3: CASSLVGLKETQYF

J: TRBJ2-7
D: .
size: .
V: TRBV11-2
DNA: TGTGCCAGCACCGGCGTGGTTTACGAGCAGTACTTC
CDR3: CASTGVVYEQYF

J: TRBJ1-2
D: .
size: once
V: TRBV14
DNA: TGTGCCAGCAGCCAAGATCGGAGGTCTGGCTACACCTTC
CDR3: CASSQDRRSGYTF

J: TRBJ2-2
D: .
size: .
V: TRBV10-3
DNA: TGTGCCATCAGTACCTCGAACACCGGGGAGCTGTTTTTT
CDR3: CAISTSNTGELFF

J: TRBJ1-2
D: TRBD1
size: .
V: TRBV25-1
DNA: TGTGCCAGCAGTGAATTGACAGGGTCGGATGGCTACACCTTC
CDR3: CASSELTGSDGYTF

J: TRBJ2-5
D: .
size: .
V: TRBV10-3
DNA: TGTGCCATCAGTGACGGGGGCCTAAAAGAGACCCAGTACTTC
CDR3: CAISDGGLKETQYF

J: TRBJ2-6
D: .
size: .
V: TRBV5-1
DNA: TGCGCCAGCAGCGTCGCCGTCCTGACTTTC
CDR3: CASSVAVLTF

J: TRBJ1-1
D: TRBD1
size: few
V: TRBV2
DNA: TGTGCCAGCAGTGACGACAGGGGCGGCACTGAAGCTTTCTTT
CDR3: CASSDDRGGTEAFF

J: TRBJ2-5
D: TRBD1
size: once
V: TRBV23-1
DNA: TGCGCCAGCAGTCAATCGGACAGGGGCCAAGAGACCCAGTACTTC
CDR3: CASSQSDRGQETQYF

J: TRBJ1-1
D: TRBD1
size: .
V: TRBV30
DNA: TGTGCCTGGAGAGCCCCAGACAGGGCCCGAGAGATGAACACTGAAGCTTTCTTT
CDR3: CAWRAPDRAREMNTEAFF

J: TRBJ2-2
D: TRBD2
size: .
V: TRBV5-5
DNA: TGTGCCAGCAGCTTCCGCCAGGGAGGGTCCGGGGAGCTGTTTTTT
CDR3: CASSFRQGGSGELFF

J: TRBJ1-3
D: .
size: .
V: TRBV30
DNA: TGTGCCTGGGACGGGGGGAGCTCTGGAAACACCATATATTTT
CDR3: CAWDGGSSGNTIYF

J: TRBJ2-1
D: TRBD2
size: once
V: TRBV5-1
DNA: TGCGCCAGCAGTTCGAGCGGGGGCCTGACGTTCTTC
CDR3: CASSSSGGLTFF

J: TRBJ1-2
D: .
size: few
V: TRBV30
DNA: TGTGCCTGGGGTGACCGGGACACCCGATTGGATGGCTACACCTTC
CDR3: CAWGDRDTRLDGYTF

J: TRBJ2-1
D: .
size: .
V: TRBV5-1
DNA: TGCGCCAGCAGCTACGGGGACCTCTCCTACAATGAGCAGTTCTTC
CDR3: CASSYGDLSYNEQFF

J: TRBJ2-7
D: TRBD2
size: .
V: TRBV28
DNA: TGTGCCAGCAGTTTCTTACTAGCGGAGCCTTCCTACGAGCAGTACTTC
CDR3: CASSFLLAEPSYEQYF

J: TRBJ2-3
D: TRBD2
size: .
V: TRBV5-1
DNA: TGCGCCAGCAGCTCCGGGGCAACGGGGGGAGATACGCAGTATTTT
CDR3: CASSSGATGGDTQYF

J: TRBJ1-2
D: .
size: once
V: TRBV6-5
DNA: TGTGCCAGCAGTTACGGGGCGCCTCTTAACTATGGCTACACCTTC
CDR3: CASSYGAPLNYGYTF

J: TRBJ2-7
D: TRBD1
size: .
V: TRBV18
DNA: TGTGCCAGCTCAGGGATGGACAGGGGGACCTACGAGCAGTACTTC
CDR3: CASSGMDRGTYEQYF

J: TRBJ1-5
D: .
size: .
V: TRBV6-5
DNA: TGTGCCACCCGAGAATTCGCTCAGCCCCAGCATTTT
CDR3: CATREFAQPQHF

J: TRBJ2-3
D: TRBD2
size: .
V: TRBV19
DNA: TGTGCCAGTACTAAGCGGGGGGCCAGCACAGATACGCAGTATTTT
CDR3: CASTKRGASTDTQYF

J: TRBJ1-5
D: .
size: .
V: TRBV19
DNA: TGTGCCAGTAGTATAGTTTCGGGAAATCAGCCCCAGCATTTT
CDR3: CASSIVSGNQPQHF

J: TRBJ2-2
D: .
size: .
V: TRBV30
DNA: TGTGCCTGGAGTGTACGGACCCCAGGAGGAACCGGGGAGCTGTTTTTT
CDR3: CAWSVRTPGGTGELFF

J: TRBJ2-5
D: .
size: .
V: TRBV28
DNA: TGTGCCACCACTGGAGGGGGGTCAGAGACCCAGTACTTC
CDR3: CATTGGGSETQYF

J: TRBJ2-7
D: TRBD2
size: .
V: TRBV5-6
DNA: TGTGCCAGCAGCTTCTCTAGCGGGAGGTACGAGCAGTACTTC
CDR3: CASSFSSGRYEQYF

J: TRBJ2-2
D: .
size: .
V: TRBV5-1
DNA: TGCGCCAGCAGGGGTGCCGGGGAGCTGTTTTTT
CDR3: CASRGAGELFF

J: TRBJ2-5
D: TRBD1
size: .
V: TRBV19
DNA: TGTGCCAGTAGTCGACAGGGGGCTTGGGAGACCCAGTACTTC
CDR3: CASSRQGAWETQYF

J: TRBJ2-5
D: TRBD2
size: .
V: TRBV5-4
DNA: TGTGCCAGCAGCTTGGAAGCGGGGGCCTTAGGGGAGACCCAGTACTTC
CDR3: CASSLEAGALGETQYF

J: TRBJ2-1
D: .
size: once
V: TRBV7-3
DNA: TGTGCCAGCAGCCCTACGCTAGAGAAGTACAATGAGCAGTTCTTC
CDR3: CASSPTLEKYNEQFF

J: TRBJ1-6
D: .
size: .
V: TRBV19
DNA: TGTGCCAGTACAAGGGGAGAATCACCCCTCCACTTT
CDR3: CASTRGESPLHF

J: TRBJ1-1
D: .
size: few
V: TRBV5-6
DNA: TGTGCCAGCAGCCTGATAGGGGGGACTGAAGCTTTCTTT
CDR3: CASSLIGGTEAFF

J: TRBJ2-5
D: TRBD1
size: .
V: TRBV18
DNA: TGTGCCAGCTCACCACGGTGGTCAGGGGGCATTAGTGAGACCCAGTACTTC
CDR3: CASSPRWSGGISETQYF

J: TRBJ1-4
D: .
size: .
V: TRBV7-6
DNA: TGTGCCAGCAGCTTGGGATATCTTGAAAAACTGTTTTTT
CDR3: CASSLGYLEKLFF

J: TRBJ2-3
D: .
size: .
V: TRBV18
DNA: TGTGCCAGCTCTCCACCCGGACAGTGGCTACTAAGCACAGATACGCAGTATTTT
CDR3: CASSPPGQWLLSTDTQYF

J: TRBJ2-7
D: TRBD1
size: .
V: TRBV6-5
DNA: TGTGCCAGCAGTCAACAGGGGCCCGTCTACGAGCAGTACTTC
CDR3: CASSQQGPVYEQYF

J: TRBJ1-6
D: TRBD1
size: .
V: TRBV28
DNA: TGTGCCAGCAGCTCCCCGCGGACAGGCGCGTCACCCCTCCACTTT
CDR3: CASSSPRTGASPLHF

J: TRBJ1-2
D: .
size: .
V: TRBV19
DNA: TGTGCCAGTAGTCTACAGGGAAAAGGCTATGGCTACACCTTC
CDR3: CASSLQGKGYGYTF

J: TRBJ1-3
D: .
size: .
V: TRBV30
DNA: TGTGCCTCCCGGGCCTTAGGAAACACCATATATTTT
CDR3: CASRALGNTIYF

J: TRBJ2-7
D: .
size: .
V: TRBV6-6
DNA: TGTGCCAGCACGGAACAGGGGGGGAGCTCCTACGAGCAGTACTTC
CDR3: CASTEQGGSSYEQYF

J: TRBJ1-2
D: .
size: .
V: TRBV5-4
DNA: TGTGCCAGCAGCTTTGCTGGGGGAGAGGGATTGTCCTATGGCTACACCTTC
CDR3: CASSFAGGEGLSYGYTF

J: TRBJ2-3
D: TRBD1
size: .
V: TRBV2
DNA: TGTGCCAGCCCCACAGGGGATGATACGCAGTATTTT
CDR3: CASPTGDDTQYF

J: TRBJ2-1
D: TRBD2
size: .
V: TRBV27
DNA: TGTGCCAGCAGTTTGGGCTCGTCTAGCGGGAGATCAAGTGAGCAGTTCTTC
CDR3: CASSLGSSSGRSSEQFF

J: TRBJ2-2
D: .
size: .
V: TRBV5-1
DNA: TGCGCCAGCAGCTTGGAAGGGGGGAACACCGGGGAGCTGTTTTTT
CDR3: CASSLEGGNTGELFF

J: TRBJ2-7
D: TRBD2
size: .
V: TRBV30
DNA: TGTGCCTGGAGTGGTGGGGTAGCGGGAGGGCCTGGCTCCTACGAGCAGTACTTC
CDR3: CAWSGGVAGGPGSYEQYF

J: TRBJ2-7
D: TRBD2
size: .
V: TRBV5-4
DNA: TGTGCCAGCAGCTCCGGCCCCAGGACTAGCGGGAGCTCCTACGAGCAGTACTTC
CDR3: CASSSGPRTSGSSYEQYF

J: TRBJ2-1
D: TRBD2
size: .
V: TRBV9
DNA: TGTGCCAGCAGCGTCGGGACTAGTGGCGGCAATGAGCAGTTCTTC
CDR3: CASSVGTSGGNEQFF